This T cell receptor beta chain was recovered during a study of human T cells and chemical hapten exposure (dated by TCRdb to the early 2020s). Describing the broader study: For sensitization, 2% DPC in acetone was applied to a roughly 2 cm by roughly 2 cm area of upper inner arm skin. For TCR sequencing, blood came from 25 to 35 alopecia patients at anywhere from one to four time points (pre-sensitization, 2, 6 and 24 weeks). Blood samples were taken from patients before sensitization (week 0) and at 2, 6 and about 24 weeks after DPC sensitization. The libraries were sequenced as a pool, and the TCR yield per sample differed mostly because of small variations in library volumes within the pool. Most of the patients in the cohort were female, and the cohort covered alopecia areata with under or over 50% scalp involvement, alopecia totalis and alopecia universalis. Patch testing on the upper back used Finn chambers containing 0.01% DPC, with scoring done after 6 days according to International Contact Dermatitis Research Group standards. Peripheral blood TCR repertoire changes were tracked in vivo in alopecia patients during primary and secondary sensitization to the hapten diphenylcyclopropenone (DPC). Patients additionally received weekly therapeutic DPC doses to the scalp throughout the approximately 24-week study period.

On the study overall, not on this receptor specifically: Expanded TCRs formed significantly more large CDR3 similarity clusters than pre-sensitization or healthy control sets, consistent with antigen-driven responses. After repeated subsampling, changes were observed in the strength of the expansion versus patch-test correlation and in the threshold at which the correlation became significant. The number of TCRs above 1 in 1000 frequency did not change with DPC sensitization; there was no evidence of global repertoire structure alterations. The number of PT1 expanded TCRs positively correlated with patch test score, significant at thresholds 8, 16 and 32 but not 4. Because all patients had alopecia, a presumed autoimmune disease, the immune response of the patients might differ from that of healthy individuals.

Concerning this clonotype: No cognate antigen has been identified for it. At one boundary the junction diverges from the germline segment, which might be a read error.

The CDR3 runs 14 residues from the cysteine to the phenylalanine. Just CDR3 DNA is preserved here, 42 bases in frame from base 1. According to the germline V gene, CDR1 reads LGHNA and CDR2 reads YSLEER. This specimen's time point label, per the study, means: pre-sensitization, week 0. The meaning of the sample's treatment or condition label: therapeutic diphenylcyclopropenone sensitization with weekly scalp DPC. At each patch-test visit, blood was drawn before the patch test was applied. To be eligible, patients had to be aged 18 to 70, diagnosed with alopecia and judged suitable for DPC therapy, while pregnant patients were excluded. Total RNA was extracted from unfractionated whole blood that had been collected in Tempus Blood RNA tubes. The library was obtained by RACE. The data were produced on a NextSeq 500. During library preparation, unique molecular identifiers were attached to individual cDNA molecules so that TCRs could be counted quantitatively and reproducibly. From each blood RNA sample, both TCR alpha and TCR beta chains were sequenced. Processing in the source paper ran as follows. The median number of TCRs per sample was approximately 96,000, ranging from about 20,000 to 700,000. V, J and CDR3 annotation of the TCR reads was carried out using the Decombinator software suite. To make PS versus PT1 abundance plots, every sample was subsampled to the same number of TCRs (28,000). TCRs were defined as expanded if absent before sensitization and observed at least eight times at the 2-week time point. TCRdb passed the public sequencing reads through fastp at Q25 and MiXCR, retaining productive beta sequences. Each entry is one CDR3 protein sequence, shown with its most common DNA and genes. TCRdb, not the authors, supplied the V and J calls. Within this sample are about 290,000 distinct CDR3 sequences, with around 7% of them counted one time only. 1.2% of the sample is taken by the ten largest.

The sequences come from whole blood, collected in connection with sensitization to the hapten diphenylcyclopropenone (DPC). The clonotype was recovered from a man aged 18 to 30 with alopecia areata. Some clones in this sample may be carry-over from other donors' samples. The V and J genes are TRBV4-3 and TRBJ2-7; the D call is possibly TRBD1 or TRBD2, each sharing 6 bases. CDR3 reads: CTSSQSGGHYEQYF. The DNA sequence is TGCACCAGCAGCCAATCCGGGGGACACTACGAGCAGTACTTC.